The 24 T cell receptor beta chains in this list originate from one sample, sequenced in a study of tumor and adjacent non-tumor tissue in lung cancer. TCRbeta libraries were built with three rounds of nested PCR, modified from ARM-PCR. TCRdb re-called the multiplex PCR reads through MiXCR, storing one row per CDR3 protein. The sample yields approximately 75,000 distinct CDR3 sequences, 60% to 80% seen once. RNA was extracted from bulk tissue without any cell sorting. The sequencing sample was made of lung tumor tissue. The origin of the receptors is a woman in her 50s with non-small cell lung cancer.

This clonotype was observed a single time. A read error may explain this, as a much larger clone is one base away. For the CDR3, the DNA is TGTGTCAGCAGTTCCGCGAGCCAGGGAGGGGAAAAACTGTTTTTT. It translates to CVSSSASQGGEKLFF. The chain recombines TRBV28 with TRBJ1-4; perhaps TRBD1 as D (5 bases). Looked up from germline, CDR1 is MDHEN and CDR2 is SYDVKM. The CDR3 is 15 residues long.

Details on this clonotype: The conserved phenylalanine or tryptophan is not found at the CDR3 terminus, so this likely reflects a read error. The chain links TRBV19 to TRBJ2-1, with unresolved D. V lost 11 bases and J 4 bases, leaving 21 bases between the germline ends. CDR3 length equals 15 residues. Germline V gives CDR1 LNHDA, CDR2 SQIVND (reference sequence). DNA for the CDR3: TGTGCCTCTAAGGACGCCCTCAGTGGATACAATGAGCAGTTCTTG. The encoded protein is CASKDALSGYNEQFL.

About this clonotype itself: Sequence at one end of the junction differs from germline and may be a read error. The J gene is TRBJ1-1, the V gene TRBV10-3; maybe TRBD1 (5 bases). CDR1 is ENHRY and CDR2 is SYGVKD in the germline V gene. The CDR3 runs to 15 residues. DNA of the CDR3: TGTGCCATCAGTGAGTTCAGGGATGGGAACACTGGAGCTTTCTTT. As protein: CAISEFRDGNTGAFF.

In the case of this clonotype: A clone one base away is much larger, so this may be a read error. This chain links TRBV20-1 with TRBJ2-5; D perhaps matches TRBD2 (5 bases). The CDR3 contains 14 residues. CDR1 and CDR2 (germline): DFQATT, SNEGSKA (reference sequence). The CDR3 is CNARWWRVAETQYF. CDR3 nucleotides: TGCAATGCTAGGTGGTGGCGGGTAGCAGAGACCCAGTACTTC.

Only a few counts were recorded for this clonotype. This could be a read error, since a much larger clone is one nucleotide away. The V call is TRBV10-3, the J call TRBJ2-2; tentatively, D is TRBD2 (6 bases). Germline V gene data show CDR1 as ENHRY and CDR2 as SYGVKD. The V end was cut by 10 bases, the J end by 13 bases, with 25 bases between. This CDR3 is 14 amino acids long. The CDR3 nucleotides read TGTGCCACACGGGCGGGGTGGGGCACCAGGGTGCTGTTTTTT. It specifies CATRAGWGTRVLFF.

This chain links TRBV6-5 with TRBJ1-2; D is perhaps TRBD1 (5 bases). The ends were cut back, 8 bases at V and 13 bases at J, with 23 bases in the middle. Germline V gives CDR1 MNHEY, CDR2 SVGAGI. The CDR3 extends over 13 amino acids. CDR3 protein: CASCRDGGRSCTF. CDR3 sequence (DNA): TGTGCCAGCTGTCGGGACGGAGGTAGGAGCTGCACCTTC.

This clonotype was detected ten times or more. A much larger clone differs from this one at a single base, so this may be a read error. This chain joins TRBV6-6 and TRBJ1-1; tentatively, D is TRBD1 (6 bases). Germline V gives CDR1 MNHNY, CDR2 SVGAGI (reference sequence). Trimming took 11 bases from V and 2 from J, leaving 18 bases between them. The CDR3 length is 14 residues. This CDR3 reads CACGPGTTNTEAFF. The CDR3 DNA reads as TGTGCCTGCGGCCCCGGGACAACTAACACTGAAGCTTTCTTT.

The chain is built from TRBV6-1 and TRBJ2-7; 9 positions match TRBD2. The V gene end was trimmed by 3 bases and the J gene end by 3 bases; junction bases not matched to a gene: 6. Germline loops: CDR1 MNHNS, CDR2 SASEGT. CDR3 length equals 15 residues. The CDR3 nucleotides read TGTGCCAGCAGTGAGGGACTAGCAGGCTACTACGAGCAGTACTTC. It encodes CASSEGLAGYYEQYF.

As for this clonotype: One base away lies a much larger clone, so this may be a sequencing read error. This rearrangement joins TRBV20-1 to TRBJ2-3; D not certain. V was trimmed by 1 base and J by 11 bases, leaving 13 bases between them. The CDR3 sequence is 12 residues long. Germline CDR1 DFQATT, CDR2 SNEGSKA (reference sequence). The CDR3 is CSARGRLFGQYF. The CDR3 coding sequence is TGCAGTGCTAGAGGGCGACTCTTTGGGCAGTATTTT.

This rearrangement joins TRBV11-2 to TRBJ2-7; D is unresolved. Germline CDR1 reads SGHAT; CDR2 reads FQNNGV. Trimming took off 9 bases at V and 5 bases at J, with 14 bases between the two ends. The CDR3 totals 12 residues. As DNA, the CDR3 is TGTGCCAGTACCACCAACACAGACGAGCAGTACTTC. Its protein is CASTTNTDEQYF.

Worth noting for this clonotype: A junction boundary mismatches the germline segment, possibly from a read error. J is TRBJ2-3 and V is TRBV11-2; no clear D gene. The CDR3 has 16 residues. Germline values: CDR1 SGHAT, CDR2 FQNNGV. CDR3 nucleotides: TGTACCAGCAGCCCGGTGTGTTACCCGCTTCGAGATACGCAGTATTTT. Amino acids: CTSSPVCYPLRDTQYF.

This clonotype was counted a few times. This chain links TRBV27 with TRBJ1-5; a possible D gene is TRBD1 (6 bases). V lost 5 bases, J lost 7 bases, and 12 bases lay in between. This CDR3 spans 13 amino acids. From germline, CDR1 is MNHEY and CDR2 SMNVEV (reference sequence). As DNA, the CDR3 is TGTGCCAGCAGTAGGGAGGGGGGGCAGCCCCAGCATTTT. Its protein is CASSREGGQPQHF.

About this clonotype: The junction departs from the called germline gene at one end, perhaps through a read error. The chain employs TRBV20-1 and TRBJ2-5; possibly TRBD2 for D (5 bases). This CDR3 contains 17 residues. In germline, CDR1 is DFQATT, CDR2 SNEGSKA (reference sequence). CDR3 in amino acids: CSARDHLLLGLGEIQYF. The CDR3 nucleotides read TGCAGTGCTAGAGATCACCTGCTCTTGGGTCTCGGGGAGATCCAGTACTTC.

To note about this clonotype: Because the CDR3 is missing its conserved closing phenylalanine or tryptophan, this is likely a read error. The V and J genes are TRBV6-6 and TRBJ2-7, with D tentatively TRBD2 (6 bases). The CDR3 runs to 14 residues. With 5 bases removed from V and 8 bases from J, the gap between germline ends came to 19 bases. Germline V gene sequence: CDR1 MNHNY, CDR2 SVGAGI (reference sequence). The CDR3, as DNA: TGTGCCAGCAGTCCTCGGCGGGACCGGAACAAGCAGTACTCC. Translated: CASSPRRDRNKQYS.

For this clonotype: One end of the junction varies from germline; a read error may be responsible. The genes are TRBV6-5 and TRBJ1-3, with D uncertain. Germline CDR1 is MNHEY and CDR2 is SVGAGI. The CDR3 sequence is 17 residues long. CDR3: CASSYSYRATHGNTIYF. The CDR3 DNA is TGTGCCAGCAGTTACTCGTACAGAGCCACCCATGGAAACACAATATATTTT.

As for this clonotype: The junction departs from the called germline gene at one end, perhaps through a read error. The chain recombines TRBV20-1 with TRBJ2-5; 9 nucleotides align to TRBD2. Looked up from germline, CDR1 is DFQATT and CDR2 is SNEGSKA (reference sequence). The CDR3 consists of 14 residues. In nucleotides, the CDR3 is TGCGGTGCTAGAATTAGCGGGAGTTTTGAGACCCAGTACTTC. Protein sequence: CGARISGSFETQYF.

As regards this clonotype: Just one base apart from a much larger clone, this may be a read error. The chain recombines TRBV20-1 with TRBJ2-5, with a weak D call TRBD1 (5 bases). The CDR3 loop spans 12 amino acids. The V gene's germline CDR1 is DFQATT and CDR2 SNEGSKA (reference sequence). The CDR3 region has the DNA TGCAGTGTTAGACAGTACCAAGAGACCCAGTACTTC. This codes for CSVRQYQETQYF.

The rearrangement links TRBV20-1 to TRBJ2-6; D remains unclear. CDR3 length: 12 residues. Germline lookup yields CDR1 DFQATT and CDR2 SNEGSKA (reference sequence). Deletions cut 7 bases from V and 4 bases from J, with 8 bases between. The CDR3 region has the DNA TGCAGTGACAGTTTGGGGGCCAACGTCCTGACTTTC. As protein: CSDSLGANVLTF.

A note on this clonotype: As the CDR3 is not closed by the conserved phenylalanine or tryptophan, this likely results from a read error. It is unclear where the CDR3 begins or ends on the DNA, so no DNA is shown, and the CDR3 is as TCRdb lists it. This rearrangement joins TRBV29-1 to TRBJ1-1. The CDR3 is 13 residues long, counting both termini. Germline V CDR1 and CDR2: SQVTM, ANQGSEA. CDR3: CSVGGVSDTEAFS.

As regards this clonotype: Given a much more abundant clone one base away, this may be a read error. This is likely a read error, given that the CDR3 carries no conserved phenylalanine or tryptophan at its end. V is TRBV20-1 and J is TRBJ1-5; the D is unclear. There are 13 residues in the CDR3. Germline V lookup: CDR1 DFQATT, CDR2 SNEGSKA (reference sequence). Trimming removed 3 bases at V and 5 bases at J, with 11 bases between. CDR3 DNA sequence: TGCAGTGCTAGCAAGGGCGGGGATCAGCCCCAGCATCTT. Its translation: CSASKGGDQPQHL.

As for this clonotype: With a much larger clone just one base away, this may be a read error. The final CDR3 position lacks the conserved phenylalanine or tryptophan, pointing to a likely read error. The chain recombines TRBV20-1 with TRBJ2-3; a possible D gene is TRBD1 (5 bases). CDR3 size: 14 residues. Deletions cut 5 bases from V and 2 bases from J, with 14 bases between. Germline CDR1 is DFQATT and CDR2 is SNEGSKA (reference sequence). The CDR3 region is CSAPTGELTDTQYL. The CDR3 DNA sequence: TGCAGTGCTCCTACAGGAGAGCTCACAGATACGCAGTATCTT.

Of note for this clonotype: The junction departs from germline at one end; a sequencing error may be responsible. DNA for the CDR3: TGCGCTAGCAGCGGGAAATTGGACCTGGCCAATGAGAACTTCTTC. Translation gives CASSGKLDLANENFF. The chain has TRBV4-1 and TRBJ2-1; TRBD2 matches 7 bases. CDR1 and CDR2 (germline): MGHRA, YSYEKL. This CDR3 has 15 amino acids.

As to this clonotype: The CDR3 does not close with the conserved phenylalanine or tryptophan, likely indicating a read error. The chain recombines TRBV29-1 with TRBJ2-5, with 8 positions matching TRBD2. CDR3 size: 15 residues. Per germline, CDR1 SQVTM and CDR2 ANQGSEA. The V gene end was trimmed by 0 bases and the J gene end by 2 bases; junction bases not matched to a gene: 5. The CDR3 DNA sequence: TGCAGCGTTGAAGATCCCCGGGAGGGACAAGAGACCCAGTACATC. Protein sequence: CSVEDPREGQETQYI.

This clonotype has a count of ten or more. The rearrangement joins TRBV20-1 to TRBJ2-2, with 7 nucleotides matching TRBD2. Per germline, CDR1 DFQATT and CDR2 SNEGSKA (reference sequence). This CDR3 region has 14 residues. J lost 4 bases, V lost 4 bases, and 6 bases had no gene match. CDR3: CSATGLSLTGELFF. DNA for the CDR3: TGCAGTGCTACGGGACTATCTCTCACCGGGGAGCTGTTTTTT.